Each of the 22 T cell receptor beta chains below was sequenced from the same sample in a study of cytomegalovirus exposure and HLA in healthy donors. In the PCR, 60 Vbeta and 13 Jbeta primers were used. This table comes from immunoSEQ multiplex PCR, and its TCRdb copy is limited to in-frame clones, with some not included. The sample records some 200,000 clones, around 77% being singletons. Sample: PBMCs. Every receptor here comes from a female donor in good health and CMV-seronegative.

This clone was recorded a few times. This chain joins TRBV6-5 and TRBJ2-1; TRBD1 agrees at 8 bases. The germline V gene encodes CDR1 MNHEY and CDR2 SVGAGI. Trimming at V came to 5 bases and at J to 0 bases, leaving 0 bases not matched to a gene. This CDR3 has 14 amino acids. The CDR3 here is CASSDRGSYNEQFF. CDR3 sequence (DNA): TGTGCCAGCAGTGACAGGGGCTCCTACAATGAGCAGTTCTTC.

The chain recombines TRBV27 with TRBJ1-2; D is perhaps TRBD1 (6 bases). The CDR3 totals 15 residues. V was pared by 0 bases and J by 0 bases, with 8 bases between. CDR1 MNHEY and CDR2 SMNVEV come from the germline V gene (reference sequence). CDR3 residues: CASSLSRGTNYGYTF. The CDR3 DNA reads TGTGCCAGCAGTTTATCGAGGGGGACTAACTATGGCTACACCTTC.

This rearrangement joins TRBV19 to TRBJ1-5; 7 bases map to TRBD1. CDR1 is LNHDA, CDR2 SQIVND, per germline (reference sequence). This CDR3 region has 15 residues. J lost 0 bases, V lost 11 bases, and 10 bases had no gene match. Here the CDR3 reads CASSGTDLSNQPQHF. CDR3 nucleotide sequence: TGTGCCTCCTCCGGGACAGATCTTAGCAATCAGCCCCAGCATTTT.

V is TRBV19 and J is TRBJ1-2, with no clear D. Trimming took 1 base from V and 7 from J, leaving 7 bases between them. The germline gives CDR1 LNHDA, CDR2 SQIVND (reference sequence). The CDR3 is 12 amino acids. The CDR3 coding sequence is TGTGCCAGTAGTATAGGAGGGAGTGGCTACACCTTC. It translates to CASSIGGSGYTF. Using reference TRBV19 and TRBJ1-2 for the parts outside the CDR3, the full variable domain is DGGITQSPKYLFRKEGQNVTLSCEQNLNHDAMYWYRQDPGQGLRLIYYSQIVNDFQKGDIAEGYSVSREKKESFPLTVTSAQKNPTAFYLCASSIGGSGYTFGSGTRLTVV.

This clone appeared once. Written as DNA, the CDR3 is TGTGCCAGCAGCCAAGATTTTGGGACTAGCAGCTACGAGCAGTACTTC. It specifies CASSQDFGTSSYEQYF. This chain links TRBV4-2 with TRBJ2-7, with TRBD2 identical over 9 bases. Losses at the gene ends were 0 bases for V and 3 bases for J; bases not matched to a gene: 6. The CDR3 runs 16 residues. Germline loops: CDR1 LGHNA, CDR2 YNFKEQ.

For this clone: The sample carries other DNA sequences with the same CDR3. The chain is built from TRBV5-1 and TRBJ1-1; D is unclear. The CDR3 length is 14 residues. Germline CDR1 and CDR2: SGHRS and YFSETQ. Trimming stripped 0 bases from V and 1 base from J, with 7 bases between. The CDR3 bases are TGCGCCAGCAGCTTGGGAACACAGAACACTGAAGCTTTCTTT. Its protein product is CASSLGTQNTEAFF.

The chain is built from TRBV6-1 and TRBJ1-5, with a tentative D call TRBD1 (5 bases). Germline CDR1 is MNHNS and CDR2 is SASEGT. With 2 bases removed from V and 5 bases from J, the gap between germline ends came to 10 bases. CDR3 length equals 14 residues. CDR3 protein: CASSEMGGDQPQHF. As DNA, the CDR3 is TGTGCCAGCAGTGAAATGGGGGGGGATCAGCCCCAGCATTTT.

This chain uses TRBV28 with TRBJ1-3, with TRBD1 identical over 10 bases. The ends lost 8 bases at V and 2 bases at J; junction bases unmatched: 6. The V gene's germline CDR1 is MDHEN and CDR2 SYDVKM. This CDR3 region has 15 residues. CDR3 residues: CASYGTGATGNTIYF. The CDR3 DNA is TGTGCCAGCTACGGGACAGGGGCAACTGGAAACACCATATATTTT.

The chain couples TRBV29-1 to TRBJ1-1, with D uncertain. This CDR3 has 12 amino acids. CDR1 and CDR2 (germline): SQVTM, ANQGSEA. V lost 5 bases, J lost 1 base, and 8 bases lay in between. The CDR3 coding sequence is TGCAGCGTTTTTCGGGGGAACACTGAAGCTTTCTTT. It encodes CSVFRGNTEAFF.

This clone was found a few times. The rearrangement links TRBV6-5 to TRBJ2-7; 7 bases fit TRBD2. The CDR3 contains 13 residues. V shed 9 bases, J shed 2 bases, and the junction held 7 bases outside the gene matches. Looked up from germline, CDR1 is MNHEY and CDR2 is SVGAGI. The CDR3 here is CASRERGPYEQYF. The CDR3 DNA sequence: TGTGCCAGTAGGGAGCGGGGTCCCTACGAGCAGTACTTC.

The gene calls are TRBV5-6 and TRBJ2-1, with 15 bases matching TRBD2. Germline values: CDR1 SGHDT, CDR2 YYEEEE. The V gene end was trimmed by 0 bases and the J gene end by 8 bases; junction bases not matched to a gene: 9. The CDR3 has 18 amino acids. In nucleotides, the CDR3 is TGTGCCAGCAGCTTGGTACGGACTAGCGGGAGGGAGGGGTATGAGCAGTTCTTC. It specifies CASSLVRTSGREGYEQFF.

The chain's CDR3 is CASSLGGGRRSGNTIYF. The CDR3 DNA sequence: TGTGCCAGCAGCTTAGGGGGAGGGCGAAGGTCTGGAAACACCATATATTTT. The chain links TRBV13 to TRBJ1-3; no firm D call. Trimming stripped 0 bases from V and 1 base from J, with 13 bases between. The CDR3 is 17 amino acids. Germline CDR1 reads PRHDT; CDR2 reads FYEKMQ (reference sequence).

The chain combines TRBV18 with TRBJ1-5; 10 nucleotides align to TRBD1. Trimming at V came to 3 bases and at J to 4 bases, leaving 6 bases not matched to a gene. The CDR3 extends over 16 amino acids. Germline V gene data show CDR1 as KGHSH and CDR2 as LQKENI. Here the CDR3 reads CASSPIPGQGNQPQHF. CDR3 in DNA: TGTGCCAGCTCACCTATACCGGGACAGGGGAATCAGCCCCAGCATTTT.

The rearrangement uses TRBV13 and TRBJ1-5; weak D call: TRBD1 (6 bases). The CDR3 is 15 amino acids. Germline-derived CDR1 and CDR2 are PRHDT and FYEKMQ (reference sequence). V was clipped by 0 bases and J by 7 bases, with 13 bases between them. In DNA form, the CDR3 reads TGTGCCAGCAGCTTAGGCGGGGGGGCCGGACAGCCCCAGCATTTT. Translated, it gives CASSLGGGAGQPQHF. The full variable domain, with the rest looked up from reference TRBV13 and TRBJ1-5, is AAGVIQSPRHLIKEKRETATLKCYPIPRHDTVYWYQQGPGQDPQFLISFYEKMQSDKGSIPDRFSAQQFSDYHSELNMSSLELGDSALYFCASSLGGGAGQPQHFGDGTRLSIL.

This clone was detected only a few times. The chain has TRBV19 and TRBJ1-1; 8 bases line up with TRBD1. Germline-derived CDR1 and CDR2 are LNHDA and SQIVND (reference sequence). J lost 5 bases, V lost 3 bases, and 5 bases had no gene match. The CDR3 length is 14 residues. The CDR3 protein is CASSMGQVPTEAFF. In nucleotides, the CDR3 is TGTGCCAGTAGTATGGGACAGGTCCCGACTGAAGCTTTCTTT.

This clone showed up just once. This sequence joins TRBV18 and TRBJ2-5; 9 bases line up with TRBD1. Near its end, the DNA agrees better with TRBJ2-7, so the J call may be wrong. Germline-derived CDR1 and CDR2 are KGHSH and LQKENI. The CDR3 contains 14 residues. For the CDR3, the DNA is TGTGCCAGCTCGTCCGGGACAGGGTTCGGCGAGCAGTACTTC. Its protein is CASSSGTGFGEQYF.

In its sample, this clone was seen a few times. CDR3 sequence (DNA): TGTGCCAGCAGTAAAATTAGCAATCAGCCCCAGCATTTT. Protein product: CASSKISNQPQHF. The chain is built from TRBV7-8 and TRBJ1-5; D is uncertain. The CDR3 sequence is 13 residues long. V was clipped by 6 bases and J by 0 bases, with 6 bases between them. From germline, CDR1 is SGHVS and CDR2 FQNEAQ.

V and J are TRBV7-6 and TRBJ2-7; TRBD1 is a possible D gene (7 bases). The V gene lost 6 bases and the J gene lost 6 bases, with 15 bases spanning the gap. This CDR3 region has 13 residues. Germline values: CDR1 SGHVS, CDR2 FNYEAQ. DNA for the CDR3: TGTGCCAGCAGTTATAGCCAGGGGGGCGAGCAGTACTTC. This sequence encodes CASSYSQGGEQYF. Based on the CDR3 plus reference TRBV7-6 and TRBJ2-7, the full variable domain is GAGVSQSPRYKVTKRGQDVALRCDPISGHVSLYWYRQALGQGPEFLTYFNYEAQQDKSGLPNDRFSAERPEGSISTLTIQRTEQRDSAMYRCASSYSQGGEQYFGPGTRLTVT.

The V and J genes are TRBV7-3 and TRBJ2-2; 12 bases match TRBD2. V gave up 4 bases and J gave up 3 bases; unmatched junction bases: 3. The CDR3 runs 16 residues. Per the germline V gene, CDR1 is SGHTA and CDR2 is FQGTGA. DNA for the CDR3: TGTGCCAGCAGCTCAGGACTAGCGGGATACACCGGGGAGCTGTTTTTT. This gives the protein CASSSGLAGYTGELFF.

The rearrangement joins TRBV30 to TRBJ1-2, with 7 nucleotides matching TRBD1. Germline V gene sequence: CDR1 GTSNPN, CDR2 SVGIG (reference sequence). The CDR3 totals 14 residues. With V trimmed by 4 bases and J by 4 bases, 9 bases remained unmatched. The CDR3 DNA follows: TGTGCCTGGAAGTCCAGGGGGGCGAGCTATGGCTACACCTTC. This gives the protein CAWKSRGASYGYTF.

A single count supports this clone. The V gene is TRBV5-1, the J gene TRBJ2-2; maybe TRBD1 (5 bases). Between the trimmed V and J ends, which lost 0 bases and 2 bases, there was a span of 11 bases. Looked up from germline, CDR1 is SGHRS and CDR2 is YFSETQ. This CDR3 has 16 amino acids. CDR3 in DNA: TGCGCCAGCAGCTTGGAAGGGGATCCAAACACCGGGGAGCTGTTTTTT. Its protein is CASSLEGDPNTGELFF.

This chain joins TRBV7-9 and TRBJ2-1; 9 bases map to TRBD2. This CDR3 contains 16 residues. Losses at the gene ends were 5 bases for V and 4 bases for J; bases not matched to a gene: 9. Germline V gene lookup returns CDR1 SEHNR and CDR2 FQNEAQ (reference sequence). CDR3 residues: CASSQATSGYYNEQFF. As DNA, the CDR3 is TGTGCCAGCAGCCAAGCCACTAGCGGGTATTACAATGAGCAGTTCTTC. The variable domain in full, completed from reference TRBV7-9 and TRBJ2-1, reads DTGVSQNPRHKITKRGQNVTFRCDPISEHNRLYWYRQTLGQGPEFLTYFQNEAQLEKSRLLSDRFSAERPKGSFSTLEIQRTEQGDSAMYLCASSQATSGYYNEQFFGPGTRLTVL.